This T cell receptor (beta chain) is drawn from a study of beta chain features in type 1 diabetes. Looking at the study overall: Taken together, all samples contributed around 100,000,000 examined sorted cells. Overall study results and limits: When Type 1 diabetes patients were examined, their TCRB CDR3s proved moderately but significantly shorter in all four CD4+ subsets. Healthy donors had naive, central memory and Treg TCRB repertoires that appeared less similar than those seen among patients. Reads derived from cDNA could over-represent cells showing high TCR expression.

CDR1 is ENHRY and CDR2 is SYGVKD in the germline V gene. The CDR3 sequence is 15 residues long. Losses at the gene ends were 9 bases for V and 2 bases for J; bases not matched to a gene: 10. A remark on this clone: Its antigen is unidentified.

What was sequenced were expressed TCRB transcripts, since all of the isolated RNA had been reverse transcribed. TCRdb's table, derived via immunoSEQ multiplex PCR, lists solely in-frame clones and lacks some. The sample yields 130,000 or so clones, 17% seen once. This chain connects TRBV10-3 to TRBJ2-5; 9 bases line up with TRBD2. Sequenced sample: central memory CD4+ T cells from blood. The clonotype originates from a man aged 18 to 30 with type 1 diabetes. The CDR3 DNA reads TGTGCCATGGGGGCGCGGGAGGGCCTACAAGAGACCCAGTACTTC. Protein product: CAMGAREGLQETQYF.